What follows are 27 T cell receptor beta chains derived from one specimen sequenced in a study of human T cells and chemical hapten exposure. Stated time point: patch test 1, 2 weeks after DPC sensitization. The treatment denotes: therapeutic diphenylcyclopropenone sensitization with weekly scalp DPC. TCRdb fed the RACE reads into MiXCR, producing one record per CDR3 protein. The table shows around 120,000 distinct CDR3 sequences, with roughly 12% occurring only once. The sample was whole blood, taken in connection with sensitization to the hapten diphenylcyclopropenone (DPC). The origin of the receptors is a woman aged 45-65 years with alopecia areata. Some clones in this sample may be carry-over from other donors' samples.

This clonotype was recorded at least ten times. The chain uses TRBV6-6 and TRBJ2-1, with 13 nucleotides matching TRBD2. CDR1 and CDR2 (germline): MNHNY, SVGAGI (reference sequence). V was pared by 5 bases and J by 9 bases, with 10 bases of the junction left unmatched. The CDR3 is 16 residues long. The CDR3 is CASSPTLAGGRAEQFF. For the CDR3, the DNA is TGTGCCAGCAGTCCGACACTAGCGGGAGGGCGTGCTGAGCAGTTCTTC.

This clonotype was seen only a few times. This chain links TRBV12-3 or TRBV12-4 with TRBJ2-7; TRBD1 agrees at 7 bases. The J segment lost 2 bases and the V segment lost 4 bases, leaving 5 bases of the junction unmatched. The CDR3 runs 14 residues. The DNA of the CDR3 is TGTGCCAGCAGTTCGACAGGGAATCCCTACGAGCAGTACTTC. Translated: CASSSTGNPYEQYF.

This clonotype was counted once. The V and J genes are TRBV3-1 and TRBJ2-5; weak D call: TRBD2 (6 bases). Trimming shortened V by 3 bases and J by 6 bases, and 17 bases separated the two germline ends. The CDR3 length is 15 residues. The germline V gene has CDR1 LGHDT and CDR2 YNNKEL (reference sequence). The CDR3 loop reads CASSHGTAVVKTQYF. CDR3 nucleotide sequence: TGTGCCAGCAGCCACGGGACTGCCGTTGTTAAGACCCAGTACTTC.

A few counts support this clonotype. The chain recombines TRBV10-3 with TRBJ1-2; the D is unclear. CDR1 and CDR2 (germline): ENHRY, SYGVKD. Trimming took off 4 bases at V and 4 bases at J, with 10 bases between the two ends. CDR3 length equals 13 residues. CDR3 bases: TGTGCCATCAGTGTGGAGACCCCCTATGGCTACACCTTC. It yields the protein CAISVETPYGYTF.

This clonotype was counted many times. The rearrangement uses TRBV5-1 and TRBJ2-3; 8 nucleotides align to TRBD1. Germline values: CDR1 SGHRS, CDR2 YFSETQ. This CDR3 spans 18 amino acids. With 0 bases clipped from V and 6 bases from J, the junction kept 15 bases outside the gene matches. DNA for the CDR3: TGCGCCAGCAGCTTGGCCGGACCGACAGGGGTCCCTCCCGATACGCAGTATTTT. Amino acids: CASSLAGPTGVPPDTQYF. Full variable domain (rest looked up from reference TRBV5-1 and TRBJ2-3): KAGVTQTPRYLIKTRGQQVTLSCSPISGHRSVSWYQQTPGQGLQFLFEYFSETQRNKGNFPGRFSGRQFSNSRSEMNVSTLELGDSALYLCASSLAGPTGVPPDTQYFGPGTRLTVL.

This clonotype has a count of ten or more. The genes are TRBV12-3 or TRBV12-4 and TRBJ1-5, with 7 bases identical to TRBD1. V dropped 5 bases and J dropped 6; count of bases not matched to a gene: 10. The CDR3 is 15 residues long. The CDR3 protein is CASSEDRLGGQPQHF. In DNA form, the CDR3 reads TGTGCCAGCAGTGAGGACAGGCTGGGGGGTCAGCCCCAGCATTTT.

This clonotype occurred a few times. This chain joins TRBV5-4 and TRBJ2-1; no definite D call. Germline assignment: CDR1 SGHNT and CDR2 YYREEE (reference sequence). The germline V and J ends were trimmed by 0 bases and 5 bases, with 6 bases remaining between them. This CDR3 spans 13 amino acids. This CDR3 is CASSLVGNNEQFF. Written as DNA, the CDR3 is TGTGCCAGCAGCTTGGTAGGGAACAATGAGCAGTTCTTC. The entire variable domain, with the rest obtained from reference TRBV5-4 and TRBJ2-1, is as follows: ETGVTQSPTHLIKTRGQQVTLRCSSQSGHNTVSWYQQALGQGPQFIFQYYREEENGRGNFPPRFSGLQFPNYSSELNVNALELDDSALYLCASSLVGNNEQFFGPGTRLTVL.

This clonotype was counted a few times. The chain uses TRBV28 and TRBJ1-5; D gene unclear. Germline V gene sequence: CDR1 MDHEN, CDR2 SYDVKM. The CDR3 is 13 residues long. V was trimmed by 7 bases and J by 5 bases, leaving 12 bases between them. The CDR3 is CASTSPNDQPQHF. CDR3 nucleotide sequence: TGTGCCAGCACTTCCCCGAATGATCAGCCCCAGCATTTT.

V usage is TRBV28 and J usage is TRBJ2-1; D uncertain. Deletions cut 6 bases from V and 7 bases from J, with 13 bases between. There are 13 residues in the CDR3. Per germline, CDR1 MDHEN and CDR2 SYDVKM. CDR3 in DNA: TGTGCCAGCAGGGCGACATTTGCTAATGAGCAGTTCTTC. Protein: CASRATFANEQFF.

Ten or more counts support this clonotype. This sequence joins TRBV29-1 and TRBJ1-1, with 7 bases that match TRBD1. The trim removed 4 bases at V and 1 base at J, leaving 0 bases unmatched. Germline loops: CDR1 SQVTM, CDR2 ANQGSEA. CDR3 length: 12 amino acids. This CDR3 is CSVGQGNTEAFF. The CDR3, as DNA: TGCAGCGTTGGACAGGGGAACACTGAAGCTTTCTTT.

The sample holds many counts of this clonotype. The V gene is TRBV4-1, the J gene TRBJ2-1; no firm D call. Germline values: CDR1 MGHRA, CDR2 YSYEKL. V shed 1 base and J shed 9 bases, with 4 bases lying between them. The CDR3 has 11 amino acids. The CDR3 DNA follows: TGCGCCAGCAGCCAAGCGACTGAGCAGTTCTTC. Translating it yields CASSQATEQFF.

This clonotype was detected only a few times. The chain combines TRBV7-8 with TRBJ2-5, with TRBD1 matching over 10 bases. The CDR3 runs to 14 residues. Germline trimming cut 2 bases from V and 6 bases from J; bases unmatched to any gene: 3. Germline V gene lookup returns CDR1 SGHVS and CDR2 FQNEAQ. The CDR3, as DNA: TGTGCCAGCAGCTTACGACAGGGGGCGAAGACCCAGTACTTC. Protein: CASSLRQGAKTQYF. Filled out from reference TRBV7-8 and TRBJ2-5, the complete variable domain reads GAGVSQSPRYKVAKRGQDVALRCDPISGHVSLFWYQQALGQGPEFLTYFQNEAQLDKSGLPSDRFFAERPEGSVSTLKIQRTQQEDSAVYLCASSLRQGAKTQYFGPGTRLLVL.

This clonotype has at least ten counts. V usage is TRBV28 and J usage is TRBJ1-2; tentatively, D is TRBD1 (6 bases). V was clipped by 7 bases and J by 5 bases, with 20 bases between them. CDR3 size: 15 residues. CDR1 is MDHEN and CDR2 is SYDVKM in the germline V gene. The chain's CDR3 is CASKPPGQLEYGYTF. The CDR3 DNA follows: TGTGCCAGCAAACCCCCCGGACAGCTTGAATATGGCTACACCTTC.

The rearrangement joins TRBV7-2 to TRBJ2-2; tentatively, D is TRBD1 (5 bases). CDR1 and CDR2 from the germline V gene are SGHTA and FQGNSA. Trimming shortened V by 6 bases and J by 8 bases, and 22 bases separated the two germline ends. The CDR3 contains 16 residues. CDR3 sequence: CASRGSRAAGTGELFF. The CDR3 DNA sequence: TGTGCCAGCAGGGGATCCAGGGCAGCTGGAACGGGGGAGCTGTTTTTT.

This clonotype was counted only a few times. The chain combines TRBV7-9 with TRBJ1-1; D unresolved. V gave up 5 bases and J gave up 11 bases, with 15 bases separating them. The CDR3 has 12 amino acids. Germline V CDR1 and CDR2: SEHNR, FQNEAQ (reference sequence). As DNA, the CDR3 is TGTGCCAGCAGCCCCGGACCTTCCGGGGCTTTCTTT. Its protein is CASSPGPSGAFF.

The chain joins TRBV28 to TRBJ1-4, with D unresolved. The CDR3 has 12 amino acids. Looked up from germline, CDR1 is MDHEN and CDR2 is SYDVKM. V gave up 6 bases and J gave up 7 bases, with 9 bases separating them. The CDR3 spells CASSRGSEKLFF. The CDR3 nucleotides are TGTGCCAGCAGCCGAGGTTCTGAAAAACTGTTTTTT.

This rearrangement joins TRBV6-1 to TRBJ2-7; TRBD1 aligns across 10 bases. This CDR3 comprises 14 residues. Germline CDR1 MNHNS, CDR2 SASEGT. The V segment lost 6 bases and the J segment 2 bases; nucleotides outside the gene matches: 4. The CDR3: CASREDRGTYEQYF. CDR3 DNA sequence: TGTGCCAGCAGGGAGGACAGGGGGACCTACGAGCAGTACTTC.

The genes are TRBV2 and TRBJ1-5; tentatively, D is TRBD1 (5 bases). V was shortened by 6 bases and J by 3 bases, with 12 bases between the two germline ends. The germline V gene has CDR1 SNHLY and CDR2 FYNNEI. CDR3 length equals 14 residues. Written as DNA, the CDR3 is TGTGCCAGCAGGGGGGACGGAACCAATCAGCCCCAGCATTTT. Translation gives CASRGDGTNQPQHF.

The chain links TRBV28 to TRBJ1-2; D uncertain. V gave up 9 bases and J gave up 7 bases, with 12 bases separating them. The CDR3 is made up of 11 amino acids. Germline V gene sequence: CDR1 MDHEN, CDR2 SYDVKM. Written as DNA, the CDR3 is TGTGCCAGTTCCGCGGAGGTTGGCTACACCTTC. Translation: CASSAEVGYTF.

This clonotype was seen more than once but under ten times. The J gene is TRBJ2-1, the V gene TRBV14; D assignment may be TRBD1 or TRBD2 (6 bases each). The CDR3 is made up of 14 amino acids. Deletions cut 1 base from V and 14 bases from J, with 18 bases between. CDR1 and CDR2 (germline): SGHDN, FVKESK. Here the CDR3 DNA reads TGTGCCAGCAGCCAAGTAAGGGGGGCCTGGCGAAAGTTCTTC. Translation gives CASSQVRGAWRKFF.

This clonotype has more than one count but fewer than ten. The rearrangement uses TRBV12-3 or TRBV12-4 and TRBJ1-5; the match to TRBD1 covers 8 bases. The V gene end was trimmed by 5 bases and the J gene end by 1 base; junction bases not matched to a gene: 4. This CDR3 contains 15 residues. CDR3 residues: CASSDDRGSNQPQHF. In nucleotides, the CDR3 is TGTGCCAGCAGTGATGACAGGGGCAGCAATCAGCCCCAGCATTTT.

The sample holds many counts of this clonotype. The chain combines TRBV7-7 with TRBJ2-5; D remains unclear. The CDR3 runs to 12 residues. V was shortened by 5 bases and J by 4 bases, with 8 bases between the two germline ends. In germline, CDR1 is SSHAT, CDR2 FNYEAQ (reference sequence). The CDR3 spells CASSPMRETQYF. The CDR3 bases are TGTGCCAGCAGCCCGATGAGAGAGACCCAGTACTTC.

The chain's CDR3 is CSAQTSADTQYF. The CDR3 DNA sequence: TGCAGCGCCCAGACTAGCGCAGATACGCAGTATTTT. The chain couples TRBV29-1 to TRBJ2-3; 8 positions match TRBD2. The CDR3 sequence is 12 residues long. Trimming removed 7 bases from V and 4 bases from J; junction bases left unmatched: 4. Germline V gives CDR1 SQVTM, CDR2 ANQGSEA.

The chain recombines TRBV2 with TRBJ1-2, with 7 positions matching TRBD1. The V segment lost 6 bases and the J segment 0 bases; nucleotides outside the gene matches: 10. Germline CDR1 is SNHLY and CDR2 is FYNNEI. This CDR3 comprises 16 residues. CDR3 sequence: CASRRSTGATNYGYTF. The CDR3 nucleotides read TGTGCCAGCAGAAGGTCAACAGGGGCAACTAACTATGGCTACACCTTC.

This clonotype has only a few counts. This chain joins TRBV5-5 and TRBJ2-2; D not certain. Germline CDR1 and CDR2: SGHKS and YYEKEE (reference sequence). The V and J ends lost 0 bases and 0 bases respectively, with 9 bases between them. The CDR3 totals 16 residues. CDR3 DNA: TGTGCCAGCAGCTTGGCGGCAGCCGCGAACACCGGGGAGCTGTTTTTT. This translates into CASSLAAAANTGELFF.

This clonotype was detected many times. The chain recombines TRBV29-1 with TRBJ2-5; 10 positions match TRBD2. Per the germline V gene, CDR1 is SQVTM and CDR2 is ANQGSEA. J lost 2 bases, V lost 6 bases, and 15 bases had no gene match. The CDR3 consists of 17 residues. The CDR3 DNA is TGCAGCGTGAAGGGTCTACATAGCGGGAGGAATCAAGAGACCCAGTACTTC. Protein: CSVKGLHSGRNQETQYF.

This clonotype was picked up a small number of times. V usage is TRBV6-2 or TRBV6-3 and J usage is TRBJ1-5; a possible D gene is TRBD1 (6 bases). Trimming took off 10 bases at V and 0 bases at J, with 19 bases between the two ends. The CDR3 extends over 16 amino acids. Germline-derived CDR1 and CDR2 are MNHEY and SVGEGT. CDR3 coding DNA: TGTGCCACCAAAAAGACAGGTACCGATAGCAATCAGCCCCAGCATTTT. Translating it yields CATKKTGTDSNQPQHF.